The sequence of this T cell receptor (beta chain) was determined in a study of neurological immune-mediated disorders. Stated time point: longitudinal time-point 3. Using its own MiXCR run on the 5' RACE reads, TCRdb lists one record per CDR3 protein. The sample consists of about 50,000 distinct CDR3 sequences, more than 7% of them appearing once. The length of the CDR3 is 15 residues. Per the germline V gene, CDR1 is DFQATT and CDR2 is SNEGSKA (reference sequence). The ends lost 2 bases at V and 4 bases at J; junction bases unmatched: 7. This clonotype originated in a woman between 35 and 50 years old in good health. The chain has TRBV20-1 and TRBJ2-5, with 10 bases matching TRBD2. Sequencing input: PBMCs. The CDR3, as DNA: TGCAGTGCTAGAAGGGCTAGCGGGAGTGGAGAGACCCAGTACTTC. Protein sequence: CSARRASGSGETQYF.